This passage covers 5 T cell receptor beta chains from one sample sequenced in a study of cytomegalovirus exposure and HLA in healthy donors. PCR amplification relied on 60 Vbeta primers (plus 13 Jbeta primers). The repertoire was sequenced with immunoSEQ multiplex PCR; TCRdb's copy has only in-frame clones and lacks some. The table has some 120,000 clones, approximately 8.7% seen once; the top ten hold 4.5% to 5.5%. The specimen sequenced was PBMCs. Receptor source: a man aged 40-55 years in good health and CMV-seronegative.

In this sample, this clone turned up a few times. The chain recombines TRBV19 with TRBJ2-1, with TRBD2 matching over 10 bases. The ends lost 4 bases at V and 7 bases at J; junction bases unmatched: 7. This CDR3 region has 15 residues. In germline, CDR1 is LNHDA, CDR2 SQIVND (reference sequence). CDR3 in amino acids: CASSRASGGFNEQFF. The CDR3 DNA follows: TGTGCCAGTAGTAGGGCTAGCGGGGGTTTTAATGAGCAGTTCTTC.

Only a few counts were recorded for this clone. V is TRBV30 and J is TRBJ1-1; D is undetermined. The CDR3 totals 13 residues. V dropped 2 bases and J dropped 3 bases, with 10 bases sitting between them. CDR1 is GTSNPN, CDR2 SVGIG, per germline (reference sequence). The CDR3 DNA reads as TGTGCCTGGAGTCTCGGGGATGACACTGAAGCTTTCTTT. Translation: CAWSLGDDTEAFF.

There are a few counts of this clone. The rearrangement links TRBV4-3 to TRBJ2-5; 11 positions match TRBD2. The DNA end is more similar to TRBJ2-7, so the J call may be wrong. The CDR3 runs to 15 residues. CDR1 LGHNA and CDR2 YSLEER come from the germline V gene. The CDR3 reads CASSQGTSGTYEQYF. The CDR3 DNA sequence: TGCGCCAGCAGCCAGGGGACTAGCGGCACCTACGAGCAGTACTTC.

The rearrangement links TRBV28 to TRBJ1-6; 10 nucleotides line up with TRBD1. This CDR3 region has 14 residues. The trim removed 6 bases at V and 7 bases at J, leaving 3 bases unmatched. Looked up from germline, CDR1 is MDHEN and CDR2 is SYDVKM. The CDR3 region has the DNA TGTGCCAGCAGGACAGGGGGCCCAAATTCACCCCTCCACTTT. Its protein is CASRTGGPNSPLHF.

This clone was seen a few times. The chain carries TRBV4-1 and TRBJ2-3, with D uncertain. Trimming cost V 2 bases and J 0 bases, with 3 bases left between them. The CDR3 is made up of 13 amino acids. The germline V gene has CDR1 MGHRA and CDR2 YSYEKL. The CDR3 DNA is TGCGCCAGCAGCCAATCTAGCACAGATACGCAGTATTTT. This encodes CASSQSSTDTQYF.